This TCR beta chain was recorded in a study of blood T cell repertoires in COVID-19. Germline V gene data show CDR1 as MNHEY and CDR2 as SVGEGT. The length of the CDR3 is 16 residues. V was pared by 4 bases and J by 0 bases, with 4 bases of the junction left unmatched. The table came from immunoSEQ multiplex PCR; TCRdb's copy has only in-frame clones and leaves some out. The table lists about 130,000 clones, around 79% of them singletons, with just under 5% in the top ten. V is TRBV6-2 or TRBV6-3 and J is TRBJ2-3; 10 nucleotides agree with TRBD2. This receptor was identified in a woman aged 70-85 years with COVID-19, enrolled during active disease. Sequencing was carried out using peripheral blood. The CDR3 nucleotides read TGTGCCAGCAGTTTCCTTAGCGGGGGGAGCACAGATACGCAGTATTTT. Translated: CASSFLSGGSTDTQYF.